This TCR beta chain is drawn from a study of neoadjuvant anti-PD-1 for oral cavity cancer. Background on the study: Around day 43, patients without progression received a fourth nivolumab dose before surgery.

Trimming shortened V by 3 bases and J by 4 bases, and 12 bases separated the two germline ends. Germline V gene lookup returns CDR1 SGHDN and CDR2 FVKESK. The CDR3 sequence is 14 residues long. Data came from immunoSEQ multiplex PCR; TCRdb stores just in-frame clones and leaves some out. The table has several thousand clones, roughly 56% seen once. Specimen: tumor tissue, collected before nivolumab (anti-PD-1) treatment. The receptor was derived from a person between 40 and 85 years old with oral cavity squamous cell carcinoma. The gene calls are TRBV14 and TRBJ1-2; perhaps TRBD1 as D (6 bases). The CDR3 DNA is TGTGCCAGCAGCCAGCAGGGGTATGGCTATGGCTACACCTTC. This encodes CASSQQGYGYGYTF.